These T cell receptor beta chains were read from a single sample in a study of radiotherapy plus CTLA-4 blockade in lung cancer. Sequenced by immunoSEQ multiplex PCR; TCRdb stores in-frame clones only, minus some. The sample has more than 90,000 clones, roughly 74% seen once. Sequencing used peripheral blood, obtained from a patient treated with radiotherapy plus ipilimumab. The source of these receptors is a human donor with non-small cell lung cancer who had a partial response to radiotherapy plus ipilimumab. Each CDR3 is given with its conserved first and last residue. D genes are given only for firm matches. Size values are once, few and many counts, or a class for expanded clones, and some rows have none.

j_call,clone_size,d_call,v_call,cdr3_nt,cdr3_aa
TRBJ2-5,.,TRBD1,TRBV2,TGTGCCAGCAGTGGGACAGGGATGCGGGAGACCCAGTACTTC,CASSGTGMRETQYF
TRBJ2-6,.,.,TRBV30,TGTGCCTGGAGTGTTAGCTCTGGGGCCAACGTCCTGACTTTC,CAWSVSSGANVLTF
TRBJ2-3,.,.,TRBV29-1,TGCAGCGTTGAAATCGGGGACAACACAGATACGCAGTATTTT,CSVEIGDNTDTQYF
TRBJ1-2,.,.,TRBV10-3,TGTGCCATGAGGACAGATACTACTAACTATGGCTACACCTTC,CAMRTDTTNYGYTF
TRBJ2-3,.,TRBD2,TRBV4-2,TGTGCCAGCAGCCAAGATGGGCTAGCGGGAGTTCCAGATACGCAGTATTTT,CASSQDGLAGVPDTQYF
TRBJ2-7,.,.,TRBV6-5,TGTGCCAGCAGTCAGGACTGGAGCTCCTACGAGCAGTACTTC,CASSQDWSSYEQYF
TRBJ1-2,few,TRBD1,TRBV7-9,TGTGCCAGCAGCTTTGGACAGGGTCGTGGCTACACCTTC,CASSFGQGRGYTF
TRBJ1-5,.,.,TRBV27,TGTGCCAGCAGTTTGTCCGGGGGGTGGGGGAATCAGCCCCAGCATTTT,CASSLSGGWGNQPQHF
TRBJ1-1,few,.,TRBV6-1,TGTGCCAGCAGGCCAGAGGCAATCGGGGAAGCTTTCTTT,CASRPEAIGEAFF
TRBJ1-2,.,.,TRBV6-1,TGTGCCAGCAGTGAAGGTTCGGGGGGCAATGGCTACACCTTC,CASSEGSGGNGYTF
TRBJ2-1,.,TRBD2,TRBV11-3,TGTGCCAGCTCTCCGGGAGGTGCAGCGGATTCCTACAATGAGCAGTTCTTC,CASSPGGAADSYNEQFF
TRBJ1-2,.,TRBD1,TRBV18,TGTGCCAGCTCCCCAGGACAGGGCTATGGCTACACCTTC,CASSPGQGYGYTF
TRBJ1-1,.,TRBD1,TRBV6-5,TGTGCCAGCAGTTTATCCCGGACAGGGCGGGCTGAAGCTTTCTTT,CASSLSRTGRAEAFF
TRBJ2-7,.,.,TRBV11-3,TGTGCCAGCAGCCTGGGGGCCGGCTACGAGCAGTACTTC,CASSLGAGYEQYF
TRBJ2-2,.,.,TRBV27,TGTGCCAGCAGTAAGGCCGCGGGGACCGGGGAGCTGTTTTTT,CASSKAAGTGELFF
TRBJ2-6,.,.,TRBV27,TGTGCCAGCAGTTTATCGACAGGGGCCAACGTCCTGACTTTC,CASSLSTGANVLTF
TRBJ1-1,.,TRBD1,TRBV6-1,TGTGCCAGCAGGAACAGGGGCGCTGAAGCTTTCTTT,CASRNRGAEAFF
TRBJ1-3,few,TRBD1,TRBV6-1,TGTGCCAGCAGTTCAGGGGGGACGGGCGGAAACACCATATATTTT,CASSSGGTGGNTIYF
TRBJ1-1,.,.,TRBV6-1,TGTGCCAGCAGTGAAGCCACCGGGGATACTGAAGCTTTCTTT,CASSEATGDTEAFF
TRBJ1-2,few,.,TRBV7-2,TGTGCCAGCAGCTTAGCGCACGGAGAGGGAGGCTACACCTTC,CASSLAHGEGGYTF
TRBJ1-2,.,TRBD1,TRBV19,TGTGCCAGTAAACAGGGGGCTGGCTATGGCTACACCTTC,CASKQGAGYGYTF
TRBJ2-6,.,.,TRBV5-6,TGTGCCAGCCTCGTGCGGCGAACCTCGGCTGGGGCCAACGTCCTGACTTTC,CASLVRRTSAGANVLTF
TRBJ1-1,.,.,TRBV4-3,TGCGCCAGCAGCCAAGAGGGGGCAGGGTACACTGAAGCTTTCTTT,CASSQEGAGYTEAFF
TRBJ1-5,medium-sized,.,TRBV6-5,TGTGCCAGCAGTTACTCGTTCGGGATAGAAAATCAGCCCCAGCATTTT,CASSYSFGIENQPQHF
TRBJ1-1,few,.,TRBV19,TGTGCCAGTAGTATTAGATCACAGACTGAAGCTTTCTTT,CASSIRSQTEAFF
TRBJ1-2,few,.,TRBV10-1,TGCGCCAGCAGTGAACGTCCGGACAGCGCTAACTATGGCTACACCTTC,CASSERPDSANYGYTF
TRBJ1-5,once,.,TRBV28,TGTGCCAGCAGTCCCCCGGGAAGGTCGCGAAATAGCAATCAGCCCCAGCATTTT,CASSPPGRSRNSNQPQHF
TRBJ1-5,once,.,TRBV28,TGTGCCAGCAGTTTAGTGGGGCTCAGCAATCAGCCCCAGCATTTT,CASSLVGLSNQPQHF
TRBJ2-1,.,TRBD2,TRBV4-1,TGCGCCAGCAGCGGGGCTCGGGAGGGCCGCCACAATGAGCAGTTCTTC,CASSGAREGRHNEQFF
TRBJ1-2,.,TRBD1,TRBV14,TGTGCCAGCAGCCAAGCCCCGAAGTTATATGGACAGGGAGAAACCAGCTATGGCTACACCTTC,CASSQAPKLYGQGETSYGYTF
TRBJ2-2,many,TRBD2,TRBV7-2,TGTGCCAGCAGCTTAGGCGGGAGTTCCGGGGAGCTGTTTTTT,CASSLGGSSGELFF
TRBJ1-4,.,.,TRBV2,TGTGCCAGCAGTGAAGGAGGGCTATCTAATGAAAAACTGTTTTTT,CASSEGGLSNEKLFF
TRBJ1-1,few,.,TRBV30,TGTGCCTGGGACAGGAACACTGAAGCTTTCTTT,CAWDRNTEAFF